The 19 T cell receptor beta chains below were found in one sample sequenced in a study of T cells in Graves' hyperthyroidism and ophthalmopathy. There were TCR beta CDR3 regions amplified from RNA transcripts. First-round RT-PCR of the TCR CDR3 relied on the HTBI primer set. TCRdb passed the multiplex PCR reads through MiXCR, listing each CDR3 protein once. Of 350,000 to 400,000 distinct CDR3 sequences detected, about 18% appear once; the ten largest clones hold roughly 3.5%. The material sequenced was blood. The receptors come from a young woman with Graves' hyperthyroidism.

This clonotype was observed many times. The gene calls are TRBV6-5 and TRBJ2-7; 9 nucleotides align to TRBD1. The ends lost 4 bases at V and 0 bases at J; junction bases unmatched: 4. The germline V gene has CDR1 MNHEY and CDR2 SVGAGI. The CDR3 spans 15 residues. This chain's CDR3 is CASSFRTGASYEQYF. CDR3 in DNA: TGTGCCAGCAGTTTCCGGACAGGGGCCTCCTACGAGCAGTACTTC.

This clonotype was found many times. This rearrangement joins TRBV6-1 to TRBJ2-7, with a possible D match to TRBD1 (5 bases). CDR1 MNHNS and CDR2 SASEGT come from the germline V gene. The CDR3 consists of 14 residues. Trimming took 6 bases from V and 2 from J, leaving 14 bases between them. The CDR3 protein is CASSQTTGTYEQYF. The CDR3 nucleotides read TGTGCCAGCAGCCAAACCACAGGTACCTACGAGCAGTACTTC.

The chain recombines TRBV6-5 with TRBJ2-7; D is unclear. Germline V lookup: CDR1 MNHEY, CDR2 SVGAGI. This CDR3 spans 16 amino acids. Trimming took 0 bases from V and 5 from J, leaving 17 bases between them. The CDR3, as DNA: TGTGCCAGCAGTTACTCCGCCTACCTGATGATGGACGAGCAGTACTTC. It codes for CASSYSAYLMMDEQYF.

This clonotype occurred many times. The J gene is TRBJ2-7, the V gene TRBV11-2; D not resolved. The CDR3 is 12 residues long. Trimming cost V 5 bases and J 7 bases, with 12 bases left between them. Germline V gene lookup returns CDR1 SGHAT and CDR2 FQNNGV. The CDR3 here is CASSRSSWEQYF. The CDR3 nucleotides read TGTGCCAGCAGCCGTTCCTCCTGGGAGCAGTACTTC. Filled out from reference TRBV11-2 and TRBJ2-7, the complete variable domain reads EAGVAQSPRYKIIEKRQSVAFWCNPISGHATLYWYQQILGQGPKLLIQFQNNGVVDDSQLPKDRFSAERLKGVDSTLKIQPAKLEDSAVYLCASSRSSWEQYFGPGTRLTVT.

This clonotype was counted only a few times. This rearrangement joins TRBV5-1 to TRBJ2-7, with 9 bases that match TRBD1. CDR3 length: 14 residues. V was pared by 0 bases and J by 5 bases, with 3 bases of the junction left unmatched. The germline gives CDR1 SGHRS, CDR2 YFSETQ. The CDR3 is CASSLVGQGDEQYF. The CDR3 DNA reads TGCGCCAGCAGCTTGGTGGGACAGGGAGACGAGCAGTACTTC.

To note about this clonotype: A much more abundant neighbour one base away suggests this may be a read error. V is TRBV12-3 or TRBV12-4 and J is TRBJ1-5; the match to TRBD1 covers 9 bases. The CDR3 is made up of 14 amino acids. CDR3: CASRIGQGNRPQHF. The CDR3 DNA reads as TGTGCCAGCAGAATTGGACAGGGGAATCGGCCCCAGCATTTT.

In this sample, this clonotype turned up many times. This chain links TRBV18 with TRBJ2-7; TRBD2 aligns across 12 bases. The CDR3 runs 15 residues. CDR1 and CDR2 from the germline V gene are KGHSH and LQKENI. V shed 5 bases and J 2 bases; nucleotides not matched to a gene: 4. The CDR3 loop reads CASSSWTSGAYEQYF. CDR3 bases: TGTGCCAGCTCATCATGGACTAGCGGGGCCTACGAGCAGTACTTC.

This clonotype was found many times. This rearrangement joins TRBV6-2 or TRBV6-3 to TRBJ1-1; no clear D. The CDR3 covers 18 residues. Germline V CDR1 and CDR2: MNHEY, SVGEGT. V lost 2 bases and J lost 4, with 23 bases in between. CDR3 DNA: TGTGCCAGCAGTTACCTACCCCTCGGCCTTACCGGGTCCACTGAAGCTTTCTTT. This translates into CASSYLPLGLTGSTEAFF.

This clonotype was picked up many times. This chain uses TRBV7-9 with TRBJ2-7; tentative D call: TRBD1 (5 bases). The V end was cut by 1 base, the J end by 5 bases, with 9 bases between. Germline V CDR1 and CDR2: SEHNR, FQNEAQ (reference sequence). CDR3 length: 13 residues. CDR3 DNA sequence: TGTGCCAGCAGCTTAGGGCCAGGGAACGAGCAGTACTTC. It is translated as CASSLGPGNEQYF.

V and J are TRBV19 and TRBJ1-1, with D perhaps matching TRBD1 (6 bases). The germline gives CDR1 LNHDA, CDR2 SQIVND (reference sequence). There are 14 residues in the CDR3. The V and J ends lost 8 bases and 1 base respectively, with 14 bases between them. In DNA, the CDR3 is TGTGCCAGTCGTCCGGGGGGGCCGAACACTGAAGCTTTCTTT. It is translated as CASRPGGPNTEAFF.

This clonotype has a count of ten or more. The rearrangement links TRBV6-5 to TRBJ2-2; TRBD1 matches 7 bases. After removal of 0 bases from V and 7 bases from J, the junction contained 8 bases not matched to a gene. This CDR3 has 16 amino acids. CDR1 MNHEY and CDR2 SVGAGI come from the germline V gene. The CDR3, as DNA: TGTGCCAGCAGTTACTCACTCCACAGGGGTAGCGGGGAGCTGTTTTTT. This translates into CASSYSLHRGSGELFF.

This clonotype was recorded many times. The chain combines TRBV6-2 or TRBV6-3 with TRBJ1-1; 7 bases are shared with TRBD1. Looked up from germline, CDR1 is MNHEY and CDR2 is SVGEGT. V shed 4 bases, J shed 10 bases, and the junction held 12 bases outside the gene matches. The CDR3 length is 14 residues. CDR3 nucleotides: TGTGCCAGCAGTTCCCACGACAGGGCCGTCCGAGCTTTCTTT. Encoded protein: CASSSHDRAVRAFF.

The rearrangement links TRBV11-2 to TRBJ2-7; 8 bases match TRBD1. Germline assignment: CDR1 SGHAT and CDR2 FQNNGV. The V and J ends lost 5 bases and 2 bases, in that order; junction bases with no gene match: 8. This CDR3 is 15 amino acids long. The CDR3 loop reads CASSNPGQDTYEQYF. The CDR3 nucleotides are TGTGCCAGCAGCAACCCGGGACAGGACACCTACGAGCAGTACTTC.

This clonotype has at least ten counts. The chain uses TRBV12-3 or TRBV12-4 and TRBJ2-5, with D possibly being TRBD1 or TRBD2 (5 bases each). Between the trimmed V and J ends, which lost 5 bases and 5 bases, there was a span of 15 bases. This CDR3 region has 14 residues. The CDR3 spells CASSPGLGVETQYF. The CDR3 DNA follows: TGTGCCAGCAGTCCGGGGCTAGGTGTGGAGACCCAGTACTTC.

In its sample, this clonotype was seen many times. The chain joins TRBV7-9 to TRBJ1-1; D is undetermined. Germline loops: CDR1 SEHNR, CDR2 FQNEAQ (reference sequence). The CDR3 contains 15 residues. Trimming pared 3 bases from V and 0 bases from J, leaving 11 bases between. Written as DNA, the CDR3 is TGTGCCAGCAGCTTCCAGTTAAAGATGAACACTGAAGCTTTCTTT. Protein product: CASSFQLKMNTEAFF.

This clonotype was seen many times. The genes are TRBV12-5 and TRBJ1-1, with 11 bases identical to TRBD1. V gave up 7 bases and J gave up 7 bases; unmatched junction bases: 8. The CDR3 consists of 14 residues. Germline V gene data show CDR1 as LGHNT and CDR2 as FRNRAP. For the CDR3, the DNA is TGTGCTAGTGCCGGGACAGGGGGGACTCTTGAAGCTTTCTTT. Translation: CASAGTGGTLEAFF.

At least ten counts were recorded for this clonotype. The V and J genes are TRBV6-5 and TRBJ2-7; tentatively, D is TRBD1 or TRBD2 (5 bases each). The CDR3 length is 12 residues. Trimming pared 2 bases from V and 7 bases from J, leaving 9 bases between. In germline, CDR1 is MNHEY, CDR2 SVGAGI. The CDR3 loop is CASSYGGLEQYF. The CDR3 DNA reads TGTGCCAGCAGTTACGGGGGTTTAGAGCAGTACTTC.

This clonotype was counted many times. This sequence joins TRBV20-1 and TRBJ1-1; TRBD1 matches at 9 bases. CDR1 and CDR2 from the germline V gene are DFQATT and SNEGSKA (reference sequence). The J segment lost 3 bases and the V segment lost 1 base, leaving 6 bases of the junction unmatched. This CDR3 is 15 amino acids long. CDR3 region: CSARGIQGADTEAFF. The CDR3 DNA sequence: TGCAGTGCTAGAGGAATACAGGGGGCGGACACTGAAGCTTTCTTT.

This clonotype was detected ten times or more. The rearrangement links TRBV19 to TRBJ1-5; TRBD1 agrees at 8 bases. The V gene's germline CDR1 is LNHDA and CDR2 SQIVND (reference sequence). The CDR3 length is 19 residues. V was pared by 5 bases and J by 2 bases, with 17 bases of the junction left unmatched. CDR3 sequence reads: CASSLRYRGRVFGNQPQHF. In DNA form, the CDR3 reads TGTGCCAGTAGTCTGAGATACAGGGGGAGGGTTTTTGGCAATCAGCCCCAGCATTTT. Supplemented by reference TRBV19 and TRBJ1-5, the full variable domain reads DGGITQSPKYLFRKEGQNVTLSCEQNLNHDAMYWYRQDPGQGLRLIYYSQIVNDFQKGDIAEGYSVSREKKESFPLTVTSAQKNPTAFYLCASSLRYRGRVFGNQPQHFGDGTRLSIL.